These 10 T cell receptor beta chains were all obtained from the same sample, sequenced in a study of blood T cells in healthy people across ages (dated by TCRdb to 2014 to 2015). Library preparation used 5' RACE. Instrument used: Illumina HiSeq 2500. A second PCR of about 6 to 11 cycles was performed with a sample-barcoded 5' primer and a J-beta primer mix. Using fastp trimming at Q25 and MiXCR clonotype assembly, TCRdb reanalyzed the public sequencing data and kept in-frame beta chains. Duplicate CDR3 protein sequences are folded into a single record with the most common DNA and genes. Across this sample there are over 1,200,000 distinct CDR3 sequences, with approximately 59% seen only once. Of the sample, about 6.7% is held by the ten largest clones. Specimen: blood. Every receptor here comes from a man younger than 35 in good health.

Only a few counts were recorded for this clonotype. CDR3 in DNA: TGCAGCGTTGAAGGTCGCACCCTCTATGGCTACACCTTC. This gives the protein CSVEGRTLYGYTF. The genes are TRBV29-1 and TRBJ1-2; no reliable D call. Trimming removed 1 base from V and 4 bases from J, with 10 bases in between. This CDR3 region has 13 residues. Germline loops: CDR1 SQVTM, CDR2 ANQGSEA.

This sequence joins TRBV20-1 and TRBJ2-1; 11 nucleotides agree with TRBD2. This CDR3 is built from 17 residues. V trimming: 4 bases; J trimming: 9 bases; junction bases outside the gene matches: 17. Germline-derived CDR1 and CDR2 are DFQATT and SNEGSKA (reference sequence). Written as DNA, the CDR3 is TGCAGTGCTACCACTACAGGGCTACTAGCGGGAGAGGCTGAGCAGTTCTTC. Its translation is CSATTTGLLAGEAEQFF.

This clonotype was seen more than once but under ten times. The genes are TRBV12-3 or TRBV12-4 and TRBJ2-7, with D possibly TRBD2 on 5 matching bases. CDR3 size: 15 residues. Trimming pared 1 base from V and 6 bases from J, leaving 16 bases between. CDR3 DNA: TGTGCCAGCAGTTTAGGGCCGAGGACTTCTGGCGAGCAGTACTTC. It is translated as CASSLGPRTSGEQYF.

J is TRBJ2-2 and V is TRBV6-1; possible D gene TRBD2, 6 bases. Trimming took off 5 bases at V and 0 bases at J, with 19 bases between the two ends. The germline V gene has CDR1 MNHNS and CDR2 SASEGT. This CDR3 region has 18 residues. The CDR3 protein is CASSPRFSSVSNTGELFF. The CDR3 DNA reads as TGTGCCAGCAGTCCCCGCTTTTCTAGCGTATCGAACACCGGGGAGCTGTTTTTT.

The CDR3 bases are TGCACCCGAAAGGAGCTTTCACCCCTCCACTTT. Translation gives CTRKELSPLHF. The V and J genes are TRBV29-1 and TRBJ1-6, with D unresolved. Germline V gives CDR1 SQVTM, CDR2 ANQGSEA. The CDR3 sequence is 11 residues long.

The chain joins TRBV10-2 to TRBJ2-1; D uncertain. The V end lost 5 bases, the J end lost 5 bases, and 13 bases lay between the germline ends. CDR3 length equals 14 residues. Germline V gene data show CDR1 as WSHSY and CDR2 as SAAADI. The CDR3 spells CASSMTSTNNEQFF. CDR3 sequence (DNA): TGCGCCAGCAGTATGACTTCGACCAACAATGAGCAGTTCTTC.

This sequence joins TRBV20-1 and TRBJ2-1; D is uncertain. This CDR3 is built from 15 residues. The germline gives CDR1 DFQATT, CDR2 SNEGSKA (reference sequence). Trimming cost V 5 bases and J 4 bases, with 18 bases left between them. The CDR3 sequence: CSAGLSETEYNEQFF. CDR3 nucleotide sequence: TGCAGTGCTGGTCTAAGCGAGACTGAATACAATGAGCAGTTCTTC.

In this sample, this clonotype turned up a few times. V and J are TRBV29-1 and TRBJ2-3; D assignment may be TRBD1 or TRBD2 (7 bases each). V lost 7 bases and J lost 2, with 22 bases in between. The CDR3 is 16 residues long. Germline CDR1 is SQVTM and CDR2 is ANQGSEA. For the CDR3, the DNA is TGCAGCGCCCAGGGCGGGGAGGGACAGACCACAGATACGCAGTATTTT. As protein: CSAQGGEGQTTDTQYF.

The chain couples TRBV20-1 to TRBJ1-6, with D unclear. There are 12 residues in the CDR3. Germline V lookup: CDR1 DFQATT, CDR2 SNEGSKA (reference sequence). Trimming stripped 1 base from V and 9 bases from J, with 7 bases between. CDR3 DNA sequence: TGCAGTGCTAGAGTAGGGCTTTCACCCCTCCACTTT. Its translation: CSARVGLSPLHF.

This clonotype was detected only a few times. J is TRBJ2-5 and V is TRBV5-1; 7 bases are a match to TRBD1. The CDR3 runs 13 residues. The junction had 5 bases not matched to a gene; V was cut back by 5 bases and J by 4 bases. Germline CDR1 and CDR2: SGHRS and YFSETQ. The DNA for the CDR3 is TGCGCCAGCAGGGAAGGGGGCGTAGAGACCCAGTACTTC. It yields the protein CASREGGVETQYF.